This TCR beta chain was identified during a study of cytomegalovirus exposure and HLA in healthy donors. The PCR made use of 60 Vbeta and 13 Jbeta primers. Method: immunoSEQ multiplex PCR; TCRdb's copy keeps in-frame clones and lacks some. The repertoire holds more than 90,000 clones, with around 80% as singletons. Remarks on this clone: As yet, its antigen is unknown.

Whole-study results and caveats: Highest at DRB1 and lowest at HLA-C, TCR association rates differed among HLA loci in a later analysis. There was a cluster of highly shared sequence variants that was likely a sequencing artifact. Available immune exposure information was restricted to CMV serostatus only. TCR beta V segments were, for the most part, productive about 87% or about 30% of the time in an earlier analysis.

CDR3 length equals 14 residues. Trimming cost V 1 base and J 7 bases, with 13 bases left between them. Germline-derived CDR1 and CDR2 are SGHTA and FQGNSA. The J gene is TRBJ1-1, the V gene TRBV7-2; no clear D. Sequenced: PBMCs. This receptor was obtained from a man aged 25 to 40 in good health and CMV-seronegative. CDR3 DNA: TGTGCCAGCAGCTTAGTGGTCGGCGGATTTGAAGCTTTCTTT. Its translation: CASSLVVGGFEAFF.